Below, 21 T cell receptor beta chains from the same sample are listed, as sequenced in a study of beta chain features in type 1 diabetes. Every isolated RNA sample was fully reverse transcribed, so sequencing captured expressed TCRB transcripts. Sequenced by immunoSEQ multiplex PCR; TCRdb stores in-frame clones only, minus some. The profile shows under 450,000 clones, around 13% of them singletons. Sequenced sample: naive CD4+ T cells from blood. The receptors derive from a man aged 30 to 45 in good health.

This clone was counted a few times. This chain uses TRBV4-3 with TRBJ2-3, with 9 bases fitting TRBD2. The V and J ends lost 4 bases and 4 bases, in that order; junction bases with no gene match: 6. The germline V gene encodes CDR1 LGHNA and CDR2 YSLEER. The length of the CDR3 is 15 residues. CDR3 in DNA: TGCGCCAGCAGCCGAATAGCGGGAGTTCCAGATACGCAGTATTTT. This encodes CASSRIAGVPDTQYF.

This clone appeared a few times. The chain combines TRBV13 with TRBJ1-3, with TRBD1 as a possible D gene (6 bases). The CDR3 is made up of 16 amino acids. Germline CDR1 and CDR2: PRHDT and FYEKMQ (reference sequence). The ends were cut back, 1 base at V and 5 bases at J, with 15 bases in the middle. CDR3 protein: CASSLAQGISRNTIYF. CDR3 nucleotides: TGTGCCAGCAGCTTAGCACAGGGCATATCGCGAAACACCATATATTTT.

This clone occurred a few times. This chain joins TRBV19 and TRBJ2-3, with unresolved D. This CDR3 region has 13 residues. CDR1 is LNHDA and CDR2 is SQIVND in the germline V gene (reference sequence). Trimming took off 7 bases at V and 5 bases at J, with 13 bases between the two ends. CDR3 nucleotide sequence: TGTGCCAGTACGTGGGGTTTTCAAGATACGCAGTATTTT. Amino acid sequence: CASTWGFQDTQYF.

In its sample, this clone was seen a few times. The chain employs TRBV30 and TRBJ2-1; D unclear. The CDR3 covers 12 residues. Germline V gives CDR1 GTSNPN, CDR2 SVGIG (reference sequence). V lost 2 bases and J lost 6, with 8 bases in between. The CDR3, as DNA: TGTGCCTGGAGTACTCTAGTCAATGAGCAGTTCTTC. Encoded protein: CAWSTLVNEQFF.

DNA of the CDR3: TGTGCCAGCAGTCGCGGGGGGGACAATGAGCAGTTCTTC. Its protein is CASSRGGDNEQFF. The chain recombines TRBV6-5 with TRBJ2-1, with 9 bases lining up with TRBD2. V lost 5 bases, J lost 5 bases, and 1 base stayed unmatched. From germline, CDR1 is MNHEY and CDR2 SVGAGI. CDR3 length: 13 residues.

The rearrangement joins TRBV30 to TRBJ2-2, with unresolved D. Germline values: CDR1 GTSNPN, CDR2 SVGIG (reference sequence). Trimming removed 0 bases from V and 5 bases from J, with 10 bases in between. CDR3 length equals 14 residues. CDR3 nucleotides: TGTGCCTGGAGTGTAACCCAACTAACCGGGGAGCTGTTTTTT. Protein sequence: CAWSVTQLTGELFF.

This clone was counted a few times. CDR3 sequence: CATSRDRQGTGEQYF. Written as DNA, the CDR3 is TGTGCCACCAGCAGAGATCGGCAGGGGACGGGCGAGCAGTACTTC. The V gene is TRBV15, the J gene TRBJ2-7, with D maybe TRBD1 (6 bases). This CDR3 contains 15 residues. The V gene lost 0 bases and the J gene lost 6 bases, with 15 bases spanning the gap. Germline V gene lookup returns CDR1 LNHNV and CDR2 YYDKDF (reference sequence).

This chain joins TRBV2 and TRBJ2-7; D gene uncertain. The germline gives CDR1 SNHLY, CDR2 FYNNEI. Trimming cost V 5 bases and J 5 bases, with 10 bases left between them. The CDR3 contains 12 residues. The CDR3 sequence: CASSRSLNEQYV. As DNA, the CDR3 is TGTGCCAGCAGTCGGTCGTTAAACGAGCAGTACGTC.

The gene calls are TRBV5-6 and TRBJ2-1; TRBD1 is a possible D gene (6 bases). Trimming shortened V by 0 bases and J by 7 bases, and 14 bases separated the two germline ends. Germline lookup yields CDR1 SGHDT and CDR2 YYEEEE. The CDR3 is 15 residues long. The CDR3 is CASSLDIQGNNEQFF. As DNA, the CDR3 is TGTGCCAGCAGCTTGGATATCCAGGGGAATAATGAGCAGTTCTTC.

The CDR3 spells CASSLRGTGQETQYF. In DNA, the CDR3 is TGTGCCAGCAGCTTACGGGGGACAGGGCAAGAGACCCAGTACTTC. This chain joins TRBV7-2 and TRBJ2-5, with 9 bases fitting TRBD1. The CDR3 sequence is 15 residues long. Trimming took 2 bases from V and 2 from J; bases not matched to a gene: 3. In germline, CDR1 is SGHTA, CDR2 FQGNSA.

The rearrangement uses TRBV2 and TRBJ2-1; maybe TRBD1 (6 bases). V gave up 6 bases and J gave up 0 bases, with 9 bases separating them. In germline, CDR1 is SNHLY, CDR2 FYNNEI. The CDR3 is 14 amino acids. As DNA, the CDR3 is TGTGCCAGCAGACAGGGCATCTCCTACAATGAGCAGTTCTTC. Translating gives CASRQGISYNEQFF.

This chain links TRBV4-2 with TRBJ2-7, with TRBD2 matching 12 bases. Per the germline V gene, CDR1 is LGHNA and CDR2 is YNFKEQ. V lost 0 bases and J lost 3; bases outside the gene matches: 3. The CDR3 is 16 residues long. CDR3 nucleotide sequence: TGTGCCAGCAGCCAAGAAGGGACTAGCGGGCACTACGAGCAGTACGTC. Its protein product is CASSQEGTSGHYEQYV.

The chain is built from TRBV7-3 and TRBJ2-4; 9 nucleotides line up with TRBD2. The V gene end was trimmed by 5 bases and the J gene end by 3 bases; junction bases not matched to a gene: 2. CDR3 length: 14 amino acids. Germline V CDR1 and CDR2: SGHTA, FQGTGA. This chain's CDR3 is CASSRSGGKNIQYF. The CDR3 nucleotides read TGTGCCAGCAGCCGTAGCGGGGGCAAAAACATTCAGTACTTC.

This clone has a handful of counts. The chain recombines TRBV27 with TRBJ2-5; maybe TRBD1 (5 bases). CDR3 length: 13 amino acids. CDR1 is MNHEY, CDR2 SMNVEV, per germline (reference sequence). V was shortened by 6 bases and J by 2 bases, with 10 bases between the two germline ends. CDR3 DNA sequence: TGTGCCAGCAGAAAACGACAGCAAGAGACCCAGTACTTC. Translated: CASRKRQQETQYF.

The chain carries TRBV5-1 and TRBJ2-1, with D unclear. The ends were cut back, 8 bases at V and 1 base at J, with 13 bases in the middle. In germline, CDR1 is SGHRS, CDR2 YFSETQ. CDR3 length: 14 amino acids. The CDR3 reads CASSPSVSYNEQFF. Written as DNA, the CDR3 is TGCGCCAGTAGCCCGAGTGTGTCCTACAATGAGCAGTTCTTC. Drawing the rest from reference TRBV5-1 and TRBJ2-1, the complete variable domain is KAGVTQTPRYLIKTRGQQVTLSCSPISGHRSVSWYQQTPGQGLQFLFEYFSETQRNKGNFPGRFSGRQFSNSRSEMNVSTLELGDSALYLCASSPSVSYNEQFFGPGTRLTVL.

This chain uses TRBV7-9 with TRBJ1-3; D unclear. The germline V and J ends were trimmed by 3 bases and 0 bases, with 15 bases remaining between them. Germline CDR1 reads SEHNR; CDR2 reads FQNEAQ (reference sequence). This CDR3 is built from 17 residues. The CDR3 DNA reads as TGTGCCAGCAGCTTTTCCCCGCCCGCTCTCTCTGGAAACACCATATATTTT. This codes for CASSFSPPALSGNTIYF.

The V and J genes are TRBV9 and TRBJ2-3, with a weak D call TRBD2 (6 bases). V was trimmed by 2 bases and J by 6 bases, leaving 10 bases between them. The CDR3 runs to 13 residues. Germline assignment: CDR1 SGDLS and CDR2 YYNGEE. The CDR3 coding sequence is TGTGCCAGCAGCGTGCCTAGCGCTGATACGCAGTATTTT. This sequence encodes CASSVPSADTQYF.

The rearrangement uses TRBV5-4 and TRBJ2-3, with D possibly TRBD2 on 5 matching bases. Germline values: CDR1 SGHNT, CDR2 YYREEE (reference sequence). V was clipped by 5 bases and J by 3 bases, with 16 bases between them. The CDR3 is made up of 15 amino acids. The CDR3 coding sequence is TGTGCCAGCAGGCGTACTAGGGATCCGACAGATACGCAGTATTTT. Translation gives CASRRTRDPTDTQYF.

The chain has TRBV5-6 and TRBJ2-7; 11 bases are shared with TRBD2. This CDR3 has 15 residues. From germline, CDR1 is SGHDT and CDR2 YYEEEE. The junction had 8 bases not matched to a gene; V was cut back by 4 bases and J by 5 bases. CDR3 residues: CASSQLAGAYHEQYV. CDR3 sequence (DNA): TGTGCCAGCAGCCAACTAGCGGGAGCTTACCACGAGCAGTACGTC.

This clone was counted between two and nine times. The chain carries TRBV5-1 and TRBJ2-3; TRBD1 matches at 7 bases. Germline loops: CDR1 SGHRS, CDR2 YFSETQ. V gave up 4 bases and J gave up 3 bases; unmatched junction bases: 5. CDR3 length equals 14 residues. The CDR3 sequence: CASSTDRPTDTQYF. DNA of the CDR3: TGCGCCAGCAGCACGGACAGGCCTACAGATACGCAGTATTTT.

This chain links TRBV27 with TRBJ2-1, with D hard to call. CDR1 is MNHEY, CDR2 SMNVEV, per germline (reference sequence). The CDR3 covers 16 residues. Deletions cut 4 bases from V and 2 bases from J, with 15 bases between. This CDR3 reads CASSYKMGSTYNEQFF. The CDR3, as DNA: TGTGCCAGCAGTTATAAAATGGGATCTACCTACAATGAGCAGTTCTTC.